What follows are 23 T cell receptor beta chains derived from one specimen sequenced in a study of cytomegalovirus exposure and HLA in healthy donors. The PCR was carried out with 60 Vbeta primers and 13 Jbeta primers. Assay used: immunoSEQ multiplex PCR; TCRdb lists only in-frame clones, some missing. The table includes 60,000 to 80,000 clones, over 60% detected once. The sequenced sample consisted of PBMCs. The receptors derive from a woman in her 30s in good health and CMV-seronegative.

In DNA, the CDR3 is TGTGCCAGCAGCTCCGCCGGGACTAGCGGGAGGGCCGGGTACAATGAGCAGTTCTTC. Amino acid sequence: CASSSAGTSGRAGYNEQFF. The chain is built from TRBV5-6 and TRBJ2-1; 16 nucleotides line up with TRBD2. CDR3 length equals 19 residues. The trim removed 3 bases at V and 4 bases at J, leaving 10 bases unmatched. In germline, CDR1 is SGHDT, CDR2 YYEEEE. The variable domain in full, completed from reference TRBV5-6 and TRBJ2-1, reads DAGVTQSPTHLIKTRGQQVTLRCSPKSGHDTVSWYQQALGQGPQFIFQYYEEEERQRGNFPDRFSGHQFPNYSSELNVNALLLGDSALYLCASSSAGTSGRAGYNEQFFGPGTRLTVL.

The chain recombines TRBV6-1 with TRBJ1-1, with TRBD1 identical over 7 bases. The ends lost 10 bases at V and 1 base at J; junction bases unmatched: 6. The CDR3 is made up of 13 amino acids. Germline assignment: CDR1 MNHNS and CDR2 SASEGT. The CDR3 loop reads CATMRDRNTEAFF. CDR3 nucleotide sequence: TGTGCCACTATGCGGGACAGGAACACTGAAGCTTTCTTT.

This clone showed up just once. This chain joins TRBV7-8 and TRBJ1-1; D remains ambiguous. CDR3 length: 12 residues. Germline CDR1 and CDR2: SGHVS and FQNEAQ. V lost 5 bases and J lost 8, with 12 bases in between. The CDR3 region has the DNA TGTGCCAGCAGCCAAAGACAAAGAGAAGCTTTCTTT. It encodes CASSQRQREAFF.

The table lists this clone with a few counts. This chain joins TRBV2 and TRBJ2-7, with TRBD2 matching 7 bases. V lost 7 bases to trimming and J lost 5 bases; unmatched junction nucleotides: 11. This CDR3 is built from 14 residues. Germline assignment: CDR1 SNHLY and CDR2 FYNNEI. The CDR3 loop reads CASTPEGREDEQYF. CDR3 nucleotides: TGTGCCAGCACCCCGGAGGGGAGGGAGGACGAGCAGTACTTC.

CDR3 in DNA: TGTGCCAGCAGTTCCTGGGAGGGAGGGATAAATGAAAAACTGTTTTTT. This gives the protein CASSSWEGGINEKLFF. The V call is TRBV27, the J call TRBJ1-4; D remains ambiguous. The CDR3 loop spans 16 amino acids. CDR1 MNHEY and CDR2 SMNVEV come from the germline V gene (reference sequence). Trimming left V 4 bases short and J 5 bases short, with 17 bases between.

This clone was seen only a few times. The rearrangement links TRBV5-4 to TRBJ1-3, with D possibly TRBD1 on 6 matching bases. This CDR3 has 13 amino acids. Trimming left V 4 bases short and J 6 bases short, with 11 bases between. Per the germline V gene, CDR1 is SGHNT and CDR2 is YYREEE (reference sequence). The chain's CDR3 is CASSRDTLNTIYF. CDR3 in DNA: TGTGCCAGCAGCCGGGACACTTTAAACACCATATATTTT.

V and J are TRBV6-4 and TRBJ2-5; 8 bases line up with TRBD1. The CDR3 has 15 amino acids. The V gene's germline CDR1 is MRHNA and CDR2 SNTAGT. The J segment lost 5 bases and the V segment lost 9 bases, leaving 14 bases of the junction unmatched. The CDR3 reads CARRIRGRGMETQYF. The CDR3 coding sequence is TGTGCCAGGAGAATCAGGGGGCGCGGGATGGAGACCCAGTACTTC.

This chain uses TRBV6-4 with TRBJ2-7; no clear D. CDR1 and CDR2 (germline): MRHNA, SNTAGT. Trimming pared 0 bases from V and 6 bases from J, leaving 24 bases between. This CDR3 region has 18 residues. The CDR3 reads CASSDSTVSQWISREQYV. In DNA form, the CDR3 reads TGTGCCAGCAGTGACTCGACTGTTTCCCAATGGATATCCCGCGAGCAGTACGTC.

The rearrangement uses TRBV30 and TRBJ2-3; 9 nucleotides agree with TRBD1. The CDR3 is 12 amino acids. Trimming at V came to 5 bases and at J to 6 bases, leaving 3 bases not matched to a gene. Germline assignment: CDR1 GTSNPN and CDR2 SVGIG (reference sequence). The CDR3 sequence: CAWGTGSDTQYF. The CDR3 DNA reads TGTGCCTGGGGGACAGGGTCTGATACGCAGTATTTT.

The chain is built from TRBV10-3 and TRBJ1-5; D is perhaps TRBD1 (6 bases). This CDR3 region has 14 residues. Germline V lookup: CDR1 ENHRY, CDR2 SYGVKD. Trimming took off 2 bases at V and 5 bases at J, with 10 bases between the two ends. CDR3 region: CAISEADSYQPQHF. CDR3 bases: TGTGCCATCAGTGAGGCGGACAGTTATCAGCCCCAGCATTTT.

The rearrangement uses TRBV29-1 and TRBJ2-7, with 10 bases lining up with TRBD1. Germline V gene sequence: CDR1 SQVTM, CDR2 ANQGSEA. V was pared by 7 bases and J by 5 bases, with 8 bases of the junction left unmatched. The CDR3 consists of 13 residues. In DNA form, the CDR3 reads TGCAGCGCGTCCCCGGACAGGGGGGACGAGCAGTACTTC. Translating gives CSASPDRGDEQYF.

This chain connects TRBV10-3 to TRBJ2-1; TRBD2 aligns across 7 bases. CDR1 is ENHRY, CDR2 SYGVKD, per germline. The CDR3 is 16 amino acids. V shed 2 bases and J 0 bases; nucleotides not matched to a gene: 4. CDR3 sequence: CAISERASGSYNEQFF. DNA for the CDR3: TGTGCCATCAGTGAGAGAGCTAGCGGCTCCTACAATGAGCAGTTCTTC.

The rearrangement uses TRBV2 and TRBJ2-3, with 9 bases fitting TRBD2. V shed 10 bases and J 2 bases; nucleotides not matched to a gene: 16. Germline V gene data show CDR1 as SNHLY and CDR2 as FYNNEI. The length of the CDR3 is 17 residues. CDR3 loop: CAILPVWTSAPTDTQYF. The CDR3 DNA reads as TGTGCCATTCTGCCCGTCTGGACTAGCGCCCCCACAGATACGCAGTATTTT.

The rearrangement joins TRBV7-9 to TRBJ1-4; TRBD1 agrees at 9 bases. The CDR3 is made up of 17 amino acids. Germline V lookup: CDR1 SEHNR, CDR2 FQNEAQ (reference sequence). The trim removed 1 base at V and 10 bases at J, leaving 13 bases unmatched. CDR3 sequence: CASSLGGTGTARGKLFF. The CDR3 DNA reads TGTGCCAGCAGCTTAGGTGGGACAGGGACGGCCCGGGGAAAACTGTTTTTT.

V gene TRBV30 combines with J gene TRBJ1-1, with a weak D call TRBD1 (6 bases). Per germline, CDR1 GTSNPN and CDR2 SVGIG (reference sequence). CDR3 length equals 13 residues. CDR3 nucleotide sequence: TGTTCCGGGGGGCGGGGAGGAAACACTGAAGCTTTCTTT. It is translated as CSGGRGGNTEAFF.

This CDR3 reads CASSIGQGAGDTEAFF. CDR3 nucleotides: TGTGCCAGCAGCATCGGACAGGGGGCTGGGGACACTGAAGCTTTCTTT. The chain couples TRBV7-9 to TRBJ1-1, with 11 bases lining up with TRBD1. This CDR3 comprises 16 residues. Germline V gene data show CDR1 as SEHNR and CDR2 as FQNEAQ (reference sequence). V lost 5 bases and J lost 3; bases outside the gene matches: 8.

The V and J genes are TRBV6-1 and TRBJ1-5; 7 nucleotides line up with TRBD1. V dropped 4 bases and J dropped 2; count of bases not matched to a gene: 2. This CDR3 has 14 amino acids. Germline CDR1 is MNHNS and CDR2 is SASEGT. CDR3 in amino acids: CASSAGGGNQPQHF. DNA for the CDR3: TGTGCCAGCAGTGCAGGGGGTGGCAATCAGCCCCAGCATTTT.

This chain uses TRBV30 with TRBJ1-2; 9 nucleotides line up with TRBD1. Germline V gene lookup returns CDR1 GTSNPN and CDR2 SVGIG (reference sequence). V dropped 8 bases and J dropped 4; count of bases not matched to a gene: 5. The CDR3 sequence is 12 residues long. The CDR3 nucleotides read TGTGCCAGGACAGGGGAGAGCTATGGCTACACCTTC. Its protein product is CARTGESYGYTF. The variable domain in full, completed from reference TRBV30 and TRBJ1-2, reads SQTIHQWPATLVQPVGSPLSLECTVEGTSNPNLYWYRQAAGRGLQLLFYSVGIGQISSEVPQNLSASRPQDRQFILSSKKLLLSDSGFYLCARTGESYGYTFGSGTRLTVV.

The chain combines TRBV5-1 with TRBJ1-1; a weak D match, TRBD1 (6 bases). The ends were cut back, 0 bases at V and 3 bases at J, with 12 bases in the middle. This CDR3 has 15 amino acids. CDR1 and CDR2 from the germline V gene are SGHRS and YFSETQ. The CDR3 region is CASSLVGSGDTEAFF. DNA of the CDR3: TGCGCCAGCAGCTTGGTTGGATCAGGGGACACTGAAGCTTTCTTT. The full variable domain, its missing parts supplied by reference TRBV5-1 and TRBJ1-1, is KAGVTQTPRYLIKTRGQQVTLSCSPISGHRSVSWYQQTPGQGLQFLFEYFSETQRNKGNFPGRFSGRQFSNSRSEMNVSTLELGDSALYLCASSLVGSGDTEAFFGQGTRLTVV.

The chain links TRBV28 to TRBJ2-7, with D possibly being TRBD1 (5 bases). CDR1 MDHEN and CDR2 SYDVKM come from the germline V gene. This CDR3 contains 14 residues. Trimming took off 7 bases at V and 7 bases at J, with 20 bases between the two ends. The CDR3 nucleotides are TGTGCCAGCACCGAGACAGACCTATTGGGGGAGCAGTACTTC. As protein: CASTETDLLGEQYF.

The chain joins TRBV7-9 to TRBJ2-6; 8 positions match TRBD1. The J segment lost 3 bases and the V segment lost 4 bases, leaving 11 bases of the junction unmatched. Germline CDR1 and CDR2: SEHNR and FQNEAQ (reference sequence). This CDR3 has 18 amino acids. The CDR3 is CASSSNRGEEGGANVLTF. DNA of the CDR3: TGTGCCAGCAGCTCTAACAGGGGGGAGGAAGGTGGGGCCAACGTCCTGACTTTC.

V gene TRBV5-4 combines with J gene TRBJ1-1; tentative D call: TRBD1 (5 bases). The V end lost 1 base, the J end lost 0 bases, and 10 bases lay between the germline ends. Germline V gene sequence: CDR1 SGHNT, CDR2 YYREEE (reference sequence). This CDR3 contains 15 residues. CDR3 sequence: CASSLKQGMNTEAFF. The CDR3 region has the DNA TGTGCCAGCAGCTTGAAGCAGGGCATGAACACTGAAGCTTTCTTT.

The chain carries TRBV7-2 and TRBJ2-3; 11 bases align to TRBD2. V dropped 0 bases and J dropped 6; count of bases not matched to a gene: 5. CDR3 length equals 16 residues. Per the germline V gene, CDR1 is SGHTA and CDR2 is FQGNSA. CDR3 residues: CASSLALAGGPDTQYF. As DNA, the CDR3 is TGTGCCAGCAGCTTAGCTTTAGCGGGAGGGCCGGATACGCAGTATTTT.